These 10 T cell receptor beta chains came from one sample sequenced in a study of T cell responses to AZD1222 COVID-19 vaccine. Some clones are missing from TCRdb's copy, which holds only in-frame ones; the method was immunoSEQ multiplex PCR. The sample records tens of thousands of clones, roughly nine tenths being singletons. This sample comprised peripheral blood, obtained 28 days after the second AZD1222 dose. These receptors were obtained from an adult who received the AZD1222 COVID-19 vaccine.

This sequence joins TRBV12-3 or TRBV12-4 and TRBJ1-2; D is unresolved. The CDR3 is 13 amino acids. Trimming left V 3 bases short and J 8 bases short, with 13 bases between. This CDR3 is CASSFSSGYGYTF. The CDR3 region has the DNA TGTGCCAGCAGTTTTAGCTCGGGGTACGGCTACACCTTC.

This rearrangement joins TRBV6-5 to TRBJ1-5; maybe TRBD1 (5 bases). The CDR3 sequence is 15 residues long. Trimming shortened V by 5 bases and J by 7 bases, and 18 bases separated the two germline ends. Looked up from germline, CDR1 is MNHEY and CDR2 is SVGAGI. DNA of the CDR3: TGTGCCAGCAGTCCATGGACCCACGGGGGGCAGCCCCAGCATTTT. This translates into CASSPWTHGGQPQHF.

The chain combines TRBV7-9 with TRBJ1-6; no firm D call. Germline lookup yields CDR1 SEHNR and CDR2 FQNEAQ (reference sequence). Trimming shortened V by 1 base and J by 9 bases, and 10 bases separated the two germline ends. This CDR3 contains 14 residues. As DNA, the CDR3 is TGTGCCAGCAGCTTAGGGGGTACCGCTTCACCCCTCCACTTT. This codes for CASSLGGTASPLHF.

The gene calls are TRBV27 and TRBJ1-5; no clear D. The CDR3 is 15 residues long. Trimming removed 2 bases at V and 4 bases at J, with 12 bases between. Germline V gene sequence: CDR1 MNHEY, CDR2 SMNVEV (reference sequence). The CDR3 DNA sequence: TGTGCCAGCAGTTTAGAGGCCAACCCTAATCAGCCCCAGCATTTT. Its protein product is CASSLEANPNQPQHF.

The chain couples TRBV21-1 to TRBJ2-1; the D call TRBD2 from the table was never checked on the DNA. TRBV21-1 is marked as a pseudogene. The CDR3 runs to 15 residues. The CDR3 loop reads CASSKGRCSYNEQFF. Here the CDR3 DNA reads TGTGCCAGCAGCAAGGGGAGATGCTCCTACAATGAGCAGTTCTTC.

The chain employs TRBV10-1 and TRBJ1-1, with D unclear. Germline CDR1 reads WNHNN; CDR2 reads SYGVQD (reference sequence). CDR3 length: 10 amino acids. Trimming pared 5 bases from V and 5 bases from J, leaving 3 bases between. The CDR3 nucleotides are TGCGCCAGCAGTACGACTGAAGCTTTCTTT. Encoded protein: CASSTTEAFF.

V is TRBV12-3 or TRBV12-4 and J is TRBJ2-7, with D hard to call. The CDR3 is 12 amino acids. V was trimmed by 6 bases and J by 3 bases, leaving 9 bases between them. This CDR3 is CASSLQVYEQYF. CDR3 coding DNA: TGTGCCAGCAGCCTCCAGGTCTACGAGCAGTACTTC.

This chain connects TRBV2 to TRBJ2-1; D ambiguous. V was trimmed by 3 bases and J by 8 bases, leaving 8 bases between them. Germline values: CDR1 SNHLY, CDR2 FYNNEI. The CDR3 contains 12 residues. As DNA, the CDR3 is TGTGCCAGCAGTGAGGAATTGGATGAGCAGTTCTTC. As protein: CASSEELDEQFF.

The chain uses TRBV11-2 and TRBJ2-5, with a tentative D call TRBD1 (7 bases). Looked up from germline, CDR1 is SGHAT and CDR2 is FQNNGV. The ends were cut back, 4 bases at V and 5 bases at J, with 14 bases in the middle. The CDR3 runs 14 residues. The CDR3 DNA reads as TGTGCCAGCAGCTCAAACAGGGGAGGCGAGACCCAGTACTTC. It yields the protein CASSSNRGGETQYF. The entire variable domain, with the rest obtained from reference TRBV11-2 and TRBJ2-5, is as follows: EAGVAQSPRYKIIEKRQSVAFWCNPISGHATLYWYQQILGQGPKLLIQFQNNGVVDDSQLPKDRFSAERLKGVDSTLKIQPAKLEDSAVYLCASSSNRGGETQYFGPGTRLLVL.

The chain carries TRBV11-3 and TRBJ1-1; possible D gene TRBD1, 5 bases. In germline, CDR1 is SGHNT, CDR2 YENEEA. CDR3 size: 15 residues. The ends were cut back, 1 base at V and 4 bases at J, with 13 bases in the middle. As DNA, the CDR3 is TGTGCCAGCAGCTTAGGACCAGGGTCCCCCACTGAAGCTTTCTTT. Its protein product is CASSLGPGSPTEAFF.